Following are 5 T cell receptor beta chains from one sample sequenced in a study of T cells in Graves' hyperthyroidism and ophthalmopathy. TCR beta CDR3 sequences were amplified from RNA transcripts. A set of HTBI primers served as the primers for a first-round RT-PCR of the TCR CDR3. MiXCR, run by TCRdb on the multiplex PCR reads, gives a single entry per CDR3 protein. The repertoire holds under 350,000 distinct CDR3 sequences, about an eighth seen once, with approximately 35% in the top ten. The specimen sequenced was blood. Every receptor here comes from a woman in her forties with Graves' ophthalmopathy.

This clonotype was picked up a small number of times. V usage is TRBV28 and J usage is TRBJ1-5; D possibly corresponds to TRBD1 (5 bases). The CDR3 has 15 amino acids. V lost 6 bases and J lost 3, with 15 bases in between. The germline CDR1 and CDR2 sequences are MDHEN and SYDVKM. Here the CDR3 DNA reads TGTGCCAGCAGAACCAGAACAGGCCCCAATCAGCCCCAGCATTTT. It translates to CASRTRTGPNQPQHF.

This clonotype has at least ten counts. J is TRBJ2-1 and V is TRBV2; 12 nucleotides line up with TRBD2. The CDR3 sequence is 15 residues long. The germline V gene has CDR1 SNHLY and CDR2 FYNNEI. V lost 2 bases and J lost 6; bases outside the gene matches: 2. CDR3: CASSETSGRSNEQFF. CDR3 DNA: TGTGCCAGCAGTGAAACTAGCGGGAGGAGCAATGAGCAGTTCTTC.

This clonotype has just a few counts. V and J are TRBV6-1 and TRBJ2-2; maybe TRBD1 (6 bases). Trimming removed 8 bases at V and 6 bases at J, with 19 bases between. The CDR3 is 15 residues long. Germline V gene lookup returns CDR1 MNHNS and CDR2 SASEGT. The CDR3 coding sequence is TGTGCCAGCTGGAAATCAGGGGTGTGGTCCGGGGAGCTGTTTTTT. The encoded protein is CASWKSGVWSGELFF.

As for this clonotype: Relative to the germline gene, one junction end is altered; a read error may explain this. The chain employs TRBV5-4 and TRBJ1-1, with D perhaps matching TRBD1 (5 bases). CDR3 length: 14 amino acids. Germline V gene sequence: CDR1 SGHNT, CDR2 YYREEE (reference sequence). The CDR3 coding sequence is TGTGCCAGCAGCCCGGAGGGGTTGAACACTGAGGCTTTCTTT. Protein: CASSPEGLNTEAFF.

Many counts were recorded for this clonotype. J is TRBJ1-2 and V is TRBV28; no firm D call. The CDR3 spans 12 residues. V dropped 8 bases and J dropped 2 bases, with 9 bases sitting between them. CDR1 MDHEN and CDR2 SYDVKM come from the germline V gene. CDR3: CASGRQNYGYTF. CDR3 bases: TGTGCCAGCGGCAGACAAAACTATGGCTACACCTTC.